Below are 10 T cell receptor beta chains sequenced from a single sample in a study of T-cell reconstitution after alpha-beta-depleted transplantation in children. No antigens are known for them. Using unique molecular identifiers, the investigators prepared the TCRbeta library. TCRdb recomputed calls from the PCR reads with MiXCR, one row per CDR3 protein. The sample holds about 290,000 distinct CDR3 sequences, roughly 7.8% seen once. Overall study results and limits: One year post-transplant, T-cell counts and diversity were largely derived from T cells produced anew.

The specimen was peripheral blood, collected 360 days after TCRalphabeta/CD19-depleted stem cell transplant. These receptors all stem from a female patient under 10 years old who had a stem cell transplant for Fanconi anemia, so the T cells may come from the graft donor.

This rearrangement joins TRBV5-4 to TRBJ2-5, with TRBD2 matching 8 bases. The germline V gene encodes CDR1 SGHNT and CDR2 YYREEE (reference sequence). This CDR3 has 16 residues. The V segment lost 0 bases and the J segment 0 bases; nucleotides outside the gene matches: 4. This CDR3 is CASSLEAGGYQETQYF. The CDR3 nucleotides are TGTGCCAGCAGCTTGGAGGCGGGAGGTTACCAAGAGACCCAGTACTTC. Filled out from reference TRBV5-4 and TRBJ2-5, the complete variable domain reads ETGVTQSPTHLIKTRGQQVTLRCSSQSGHNTVSWYQQALGQGPQFIFQYYREEENGRGNFPPRFSGLQFPNYSSELNVNALELDDSALYLCASSLEAGGYQETQYFGPGTRLLVL.

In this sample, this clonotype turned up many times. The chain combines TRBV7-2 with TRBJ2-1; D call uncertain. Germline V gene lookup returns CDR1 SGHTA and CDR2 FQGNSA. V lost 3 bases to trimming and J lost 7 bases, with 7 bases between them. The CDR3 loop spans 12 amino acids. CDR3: CASSFPGNEQFF. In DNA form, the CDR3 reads TGTGCCAGCAGCTTCCCCGGGAATGAGCAGTTCTTC.

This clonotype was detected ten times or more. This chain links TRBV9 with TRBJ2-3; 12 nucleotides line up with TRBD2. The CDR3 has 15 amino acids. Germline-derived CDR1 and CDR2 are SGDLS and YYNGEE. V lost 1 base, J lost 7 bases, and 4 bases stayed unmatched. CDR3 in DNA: TGTGCCAGCAGCGTACTAGCGGGGGGGCCAAATACGCAGTATTTT. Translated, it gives CASSVLAGGPNTQYF.

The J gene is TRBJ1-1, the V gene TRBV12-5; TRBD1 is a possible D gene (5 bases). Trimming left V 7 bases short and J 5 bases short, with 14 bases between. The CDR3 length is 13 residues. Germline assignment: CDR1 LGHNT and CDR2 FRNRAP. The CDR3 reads CASAPWGGTEAFF. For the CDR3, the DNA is TGTGCTAGTGCCCCATGGGGGGGTACTGAAGCTTTCTTT.

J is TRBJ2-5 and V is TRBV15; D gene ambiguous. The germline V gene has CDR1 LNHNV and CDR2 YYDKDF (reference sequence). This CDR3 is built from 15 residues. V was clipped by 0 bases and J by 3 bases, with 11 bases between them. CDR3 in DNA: TGTGCCACCAGCAGAGAGAGAAATGACGAAGAGACCCAGTACTTC. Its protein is CATSRERNDEETQYF.

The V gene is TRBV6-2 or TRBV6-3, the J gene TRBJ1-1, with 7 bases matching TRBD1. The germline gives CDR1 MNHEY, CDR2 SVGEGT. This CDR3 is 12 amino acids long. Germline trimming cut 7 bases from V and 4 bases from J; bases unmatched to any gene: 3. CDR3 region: CASKEGATEAFF. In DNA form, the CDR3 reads TGTGCCAGCAAAGAGGGGGCCACTGAAGCTTTCTTT.

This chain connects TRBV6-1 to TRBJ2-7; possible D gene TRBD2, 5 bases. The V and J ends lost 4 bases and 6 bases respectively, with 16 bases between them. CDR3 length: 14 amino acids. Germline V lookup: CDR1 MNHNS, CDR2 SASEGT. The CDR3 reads CASSAGYVGSEQYF. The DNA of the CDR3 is TGTGCCAGCAGTGCGGGATACGTTGGCAGCGAGCAGTACTTC.

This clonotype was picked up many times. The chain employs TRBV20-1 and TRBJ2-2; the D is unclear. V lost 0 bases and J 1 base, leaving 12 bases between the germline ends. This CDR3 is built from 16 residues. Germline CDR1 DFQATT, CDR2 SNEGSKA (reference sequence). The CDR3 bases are TGCAGTGCTAGAGATCGGGCTCGGATGAACACCGGGGAGCTGTTTTTT. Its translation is CSARDRARMNTGELFF.

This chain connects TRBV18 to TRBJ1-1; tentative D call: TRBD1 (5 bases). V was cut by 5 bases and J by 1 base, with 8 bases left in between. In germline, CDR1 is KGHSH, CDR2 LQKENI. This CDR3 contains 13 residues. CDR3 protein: CASSAGTNTEAFF. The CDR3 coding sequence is TGTGCCAGCTCAGCGGGGACGAACACTGAAGCTTTCTTT.

The CDR3 spells CASSQGRSANYGYTF. CDR3 sequence (DNA): TGTGCCAGCAGCCAAGGACGTAGCGCCAACTATGGCTACACCTTC. The chain uses TRBV6-2 or TRBV6-3 and TRBJ1-2, with unresolved D. The CDR3 covers 15 residues. The V gene lost 6 bases and the J gene lost 2 bases, with 16 bases spanning the gap. Germline V gene sequence: CDR1 MNHEY, CDR2 SVGEGT.